This T cell receptor (beta chain) was obtained from a study of OX40 agonist ivuxolimab in advanced cancers. Overall study context: Hepatocellular carcinoma, melanoma, renal cell or head and neck cancer occurred in dose-escalation patients. One hepatocellular carcinoma and two cutaneous melanoma patients partially responded.

Sequencing was performed with immunoSEQ multiplex PCR; in TCRdb, only in-frame clones are kept and a portion is missing. Among roughly 70,000 clones listed, roughly 80% were seen once. Germline trimming cut 5 bases from V and 3 bases from J; bases unmatched to any gene: 10. Germline loops: CDR1 SSHAT, CDR2 FNYEAQ (reference sequence). The CDR3 has 15 amino acids. The input for sequencing was CD4+ or CD8+ T cells sorted from blood, taken in a trial of the OX40 agonist ivuxolimab. This TCR derives from an adult with an advanced solid tumor such as melanoma, head and neck, liver or kidney cancer. The rearrangement joins TRBV7-7 to TRBJ2-7, with TRBD1 identical over 7 bases. In DNA, the CDR3 is TGTGCCAGCAGCCGTGCACAGGGGTCTGACTACGAGCAGTACTTC. This translates into CASSRAQGSDYEQYF.